This is a list of T cell receptor beta chains from one sample in a study of T cells in Graves' hyperthyroidism and ophthalmopathy. In TCRdb, the multiplex PCR reads were re-called with MiXCR into one record per CDR3 protein. This table holds 300,000 to 450,000 distinct CDR3 sequences, less than 20% found once. Material: blood. These receptors came from a man younger than 35 with Graves' ophthalmopathy. Each CDR3 is given with its conserved first and last residue. The D gene is left open where the match is weak. Some rows mark clone size as missing; the rest say once, few, many or name a class of expanded clone.

j_call	clone_size	d_call	v_call	cdr3_nt	cdr3_aa
TRBJ2-7	.	TRBD2	TRBV7-8	TGTGCCAGCAGCTGGGATGGACTAGTCCCCTCCTACGAGCAGTACTTC	CASSWDGLVPSYEQYF
TRBJ2-3	few	.	TRBV18	TGTGCCAGCTCACCACCGCCGGGACTGTCTAGCACAGATACGCAGTATTTT	CASSPPPGLSSTDTQYF
TRBJ1-1	few	.	TRBV28	TGTGCCAGCAATTTGGCGAACACTGAAGCTTTCTTT	CASNLANTEAFF
TRBJ2-1	many	.	TRBV5-1	TGCGCCAGCAGCAACCGACCAGTCAATGAGCAGTTCTTC	CASSNRPVNEQFF
TRBJ1-5	many	.	TRBV7-8	TGTGCCAGCAGCCGGGGGAGGGGTTGGGGCAATCAGCCCCAGCATTTT	CASSRGRGWGNQPQHF
TRBJ1-4	.	.	TRBV20-1	TGCAGTGCCTTCACCTCAACTAATGAAAAACTGTTTTTT	CSAFTSTNEKLFF
TRBJ2-2	few	.	TRBV12-3/TRBV12-4	TGTGCCAGCATCTTAAGGGGCAGTACCGGGGAGCTGTTTTTT	CASILRGSTGELFF
TRBJ1-1	.	.	TRBV4-1	TGCGCCAGCAGCTTTACTAAAGGGCAGGGGAACACTGAAGCTTTCTTT	CASSFTKGQGNTEAFF
TRBJ2-3	many	.	TRBV7-2	TGTGCCAGCAGCTCCGGGGTCTCAGATACGCAGTATTTT	CASSSGVSDTQYF
TRBJ2-1	.	.	TRBV5-1	TGCGCCAGCAGCCCTATCCCGGGCGCTGAGCAGTTCTTC	CASSPIPGAEQFF
TRBJ1-4	.	.	TRBV6-1	TGTGCCAGCAGTTGGGGCACGGGGACTAATGAAAAACTGTTTTTT	CASSWGTGTNEKLFF
TRBJ2-3	.	.	TRBV11-3	TGTGCCACCGCGGAGGGTAGGAGCCCTCTTGCAGATACGCAGTATTTT	CATAEGRSPLADTQYF
TRBJ2-3	.	.	TRBV4-3	TGCGCCAGCAGCCAAGAGGGAGCTAATACGCAGTATTTT	CASSQEGANTQYF
TRBJ2-2	many	TRBD1	TRBV2	TGTGCCAGCACCGGACAGGGGACCGGGGAGCTGTTTTTT	CASTGQGTGELFF
TRBJ2-1	many	.	TRBV3-1	TGTGCCAGCAGCCAAGTCCCCGCTGAGCAGTTCTTC	CASSQVPAEQFF
TRBJ1-4	.	TRBD1	TRBV3-1	TGTGCCAGCAGCCAAGAGTTCGGGACAGGGGATGAAAAACTGTTTTTT	CASSQEFGTGDEKLFF
TRBJ2-1	many	TRBD2	TRBV11-1	TGTGCCAGCAGCTCCATCGGACTAGGGGTCAATGAGCAGTTCTTC	CASSSIGLGVNEQFF
TRBJ2-5	many	TRBD1	TRBV5-4	TGTGCCAGCAGCTTAAATACAGGGGCGCAAGAGACCCAGTACTTC	CASSLNTGAQETQYF
TRBJ2-7	few	.	TRBV3-1	TGTGCCAGCAGCCCCACCGCGGGACACTTTCCCTCCTACGAGCAGTACTTC	CASSPTAGHFPSYEQYF
TRBJ2-5	.	.	TRBV7-2	TGTGCCAGCAGCTCCGGGCCCTCGGGGACCCAGTACTTC	CASSSGPSGTQYF
TRBJ2-1	many	.	TRBV7-8	TGTGCCAGCAGCTTAGGTTTAACCTACAATGAGCAGTTCTTC	CASSLGLTYNEQFF
TRBJ1-4	.	.	TRBV12-3/TRBV12-4	TGTGCCAGCAGGTTCAGGGCTACTAATGAAAAACTGTTTTTT	CASRFRATNEKLFF
TRBJ2-3	.	.	TRBV5-1	TGCGCCAGCAGCCCGGAGGGGGGGCCTCTAGATACGCAGTATTTT	CASSPEGGPLDTQYF
TRBJ1-1	many	TRBD1	TRBV2	TGTGCCAGCAAAACTTCCGGGACAGTGAACACTGAAGCTTTCTTT	CASKTSGTVNTEAFF
TRBJ1-5	many	.	TRBV12-3/TRBV12-4	TGTGCCAGCAGTCAGGGGAACAATCAGCCCCAGCATTTT	CASSQGNNQPQHF
TRBJ1-4	few	.	TRBV29-1	TGCAGCGTGGGAGCGGCTAATGAAAAACTGTTTTTT	CSVGAANEKLFF
TRBJ2-1	.	.	TRBV2	TGTGCCAGCAGTGAATCTCGCCAAGTTGGTGAGCAGTTCTTC	CASSESRQVGEQFF
TRBJ2-7	few	.	TRBV5-1	TGCGCCAGCAGCTTGGAAGTCCAGGAGGACGAGCAGTACTTC	CASSLEVQEDEQYF
TRBJ2-3	.	.	TRBV3-1	TGTGCCAGCAGCCAACTGGGGGAAGATACGCAGTATTTT	CASSQLGEDTQYF
TRBJ2-2	.	TRBD2	TRBV6-1	TGTGCCAGCACCAGACTAGCGGGGAGAACCGGGGAGCTGTTTTTT	CASTRLAGRTGELFF
TRBJ1-1	.	TRBD1	TRBV6-8	TGTGCCAGCAGTCCTGAGGTGACAGGGGGCAATCGGGAGGACACTGAAGCTTTCTTT	CASSPEVTGGNREDTEAFF
TRBJ2-7	few	TRBD1	TRBV6-1	TGTGCCAGCAGTGCCCAAGTAGGGACAGGGTCCTACGAGCAGTACTTC	CASSAQVGTGSYEQYF
TRBJ1-2	.	.	TRBV5-6	TGTGCCAGCAGCTTGGGGGTGACATCCTGGCCCCGAGGCTACACCTTC	CASSLGVTSWPRGYTF
TRBJ2-3	many	TRBD2	TRBV5-1	TGCGCCAGCAGCAGCGGGGGGTCAGATACGCAGTATTTT	CASSSGGSDTQYF
TRBJ2-1	many	.	TRBV3-1	TGTGCCAGCAGCCAAGTGGGGGGAACCTACAATGAGCAGTTCTTC	CASSQVGGTYNEQFF
TRBJ1-5	.	.	TRBV29-1	TGCAGCGTTGAGGACAGCCCCAATCAGCCCCAGCATTTT	CSVEDSPNQPQHF
TRBJ2-7	many	.	TRBV11-2	TGTGCCAGCAGCTTAGACCCCATGAACTCCTACGAGCAGTACTTC	CASSLDPMNSYEQYF
TRBJ2-3	.	TRBD2	TRBV7-6	TGTGCCAGCAGGCGGGGGGTTGACACAGATACGCAGTATTTT	CASRRGVDTDTQYF
TRBJ2-7	.	TRBD2	TRBV6-1	TGTGCCAGCAGACCCACTAGCGGGGGGACCCGGGAGCAGTACTTC	CASRPTSGGTREQYF
TRBJ1-1	many	.	TRBV11-2	TGTGCCAGCAGCTTCAACGGGAACACTGAAGCTTTCTTT	CASSFNGNTEAFF
TRBJ1-1	many	.	TRBV4-1	TGCGCCAGCAGCCAAGTCGGTGGGGGCCTGAACACTGAAGCTTTCTTT	CASSQVGGGLNTEAFF
TRBJ2-1	many	.	TRBV7-8	TGTGCCAGCAGCTCACTGGGCCTAACTAATGAGCAGTTCTTC	CASSSLGLTNEQFF
TRBJ2-1	many	.	TRBV7-9	TGTGCCAGCAGCTTAGCTGTTTGGGGGGCCACCTACAATGAGCAGTTCTTC	CASSLAVWGATYNEQFF
TRBJ2-1	.	.	TRBV28	TGTGCCAGCAGTTTGGGAGGGGCAGGGGCACGCAGTGAGCAGTTCTTC	CASSLGGAGARSEQFF
TRBJ2-7	.	TRBD2	TRBV12-3/TRBV12-4	TGTGCCAGCAGCCTGGCCGGACTAGACTCCTCGGGGGAGCAGTACTTC	CASSLAGLDSSGEQYF
TRBJ1-2	.	TRBD1	TRBV28	TGTGCCAGCAACTCCGCGGGACAGGGGCTTGGATATGGCTACACCTTC	CASNSAGQGLGYGYTF